The 4 T cell receptor beta chains presented below share a single source sample, sequenced in a study of CD8 T cells in ankylosing spondylitis. MiXCR was run by TCRdb on the 5' RACE reads, yielding one entry per CDR3 protein. The sample has some 37,000 distinct CDR3 sequences, about 5.5% seen once; the top ten hold over 9.5%. The specimen sequenced was blood, either unsorted or a sorted T cell fraction (not recorded which). The receptors here all came from a male donor with ankylosing spondylitis or in good health (not recorded which).

In this sample, this clonotype turned up a few times. This sequence joins TRBV27 and TRBJ2-2; TRBD2 matches at 15 bases. V dropped 0 bases and J dropped 7; count of bases not matched to a gene: 3. The CDR3 is 17 amino acids. Germline values: CDR1 MNHEY, CDR2 SMNVEV (reference sequence). Here the CDR3 reads CASSLSGLAGGVGELFF. In DNA, the CDR3 is TGTGCCAGCAGTTTATCGGGACTAGCGGGAGGCGTCGGGGAGCTGTTTTTT.

In its sample, this clonotype was seen many times. V is TRBV7-2 and J is TRBJ2-5, with 10 bases matching TRBD1. The CDR3 contains 15 residues. The V gene's germline CDR1 is SGHTA and CDR2 FQGNSA. With V trimmed by 4 bases and J by 4 bases, 6 bases remained unmatched. The CDR3 DNA reads as TGTGCCAGCAGCTCGGGACAGGGGCTATCAGAGACCCAGTACTTC. Translation gives CASSSGQGLSETQYF. The variable domain in full, with the rest retrieved from reference TRBV7-2 and TRBJ2-5, is GAGVSQSPSNKVTEKGKDVELRCDPISGHTALYWYRQSLGQGLEFLIYFQGNSAPDKSGLPSDRFSAERTGGSVSTLTIQRTQQEDSAVYLCASSSGQGLSETQYFGPGTRLLVL.

This clonotype was seen repeatedly, ten times or more. The chain has TRBV9 and TRBJ2-3; TRBD2 matches at 13 bases. Germline trimming cut 3 bases from V and 4 bases from J; bases unmatched to any gene: 8. CDR3 length: 17 residues. Germline values: CDR1 SGDLS, CDR2 YYNGEE. The CDR3 sequence: CASSGRTSGSDADTQYF. The DNA of the CDR3 is TGTGCCAGCAGCGGCCGGACTAGCGGGAGTGACGCAGATACGCAGTATTTT. The complete variable domain, with remaining parts taken from reference TRBV9 and TRBJ2-3, reads DSGVTQTPKHLITATGQRVTLRCSPRSGDLSVYWYQQSLDQGLQFLIQYYNGEERAKGNILERFSAQQFPDLHSELNLSSLELGDSALYFCASSGRTSGSDADTQYFGPGTRLTVL.

This clonotype was recorded at least ten times. The V call is TRBV3-1, the J call TRBJ2-5, with 7 nucleotides matching TRBD1. Germline V gene sequence: CDR1 LGHDT, CDR2 YNNKEL (reference sequence). J lost 4 bases, V lost 6 bases, and 11 bases had no gene match. The CDR3 contains 15 residues. CDR3 nucleotide sequence: TGTGCCAGCAGGCCGTCGACAGGGAGAGGAGAGACCCAGTACTTC. Amino acid sequence: CASRPSTGRGETQYF.